Following are 25 T cell receptor beta chains from one sample sequenced in a study of regulatory T cells in long-lasting Graves disease. Building the TCR beta libraries relied on iRepertoire HTBI primers, and CDR3 regions underwent Arm-PCR. Via MiXCR, TCRdb re-called the multiplex PCR reads, giving one row per CDR3 protein. Of about 440,000 distinct CDR3 sequences listed, 15% are singletons. The time point here: newly diagnosed GD, antithyroid drugs for less than 3 months. Extracted PBMC RNA gave rise to the TCR library. These records were also assigned to another study, of T cells in Graves' hyperthyroidism and ophthalmopathy.

This specimen was peripheral blood mononuclear cells (PBMCs), taken at new diagnosis, from a patient treated with antithyroid drugs. The receptors were sampled from a young woman with Graves disease.

This clonotype occurred a few times. V usage is TRBV20-1 and J usage is TRBJ2-1; the match to TRBD2 covers 8 bases. V dropped 5 bases and J dropped 5; count of bases not matched to a gene: 5. Per germline, CDR1 DFQATT and CDR2 SNEGSKA (reference sequence). The CDR3 consists of 13 residues. The CDR3 bases are TGCAGTGCTCCGGGACTAGGGGACAATGAGCAGTTCTTC. Translation: CSAPGLGDNEQFF.

This clonotype has just a few counts. The chain joins TRBV10-1 to TRBJ1-5; 7 nucleotides align to TRBD1. Germline V gene sequence: CDR1 WNHNN, CDR2 SYGVQD (reference sequence). V trimming: 9 bases; J trimming: 4 bases; junction bases outside the gene matches: 6. CDR3 size: 13 residues. The CDR3 sequence: CARTRQGNQPQHF. The CDR3 nucleotides are TGCGCCAGAACGAGACAGGGAAATCAGCCCCAGCATTTT.

This clonotype was seen a handful of times. The chain uses TRBV18 and TRBJ1-3; D perhaps matches TRBD1 (6 bases). The CDR3 is made up of 18 amino acids. The V and J ends lost 4 bases and 0 bases respectively, with 19 bases between them. Germline V gene data show CDR1 as KGHSH and CDR2 as LQKENI. CDR3 residues: CASSLYRDTLSSGNTIYF. In DNA form, the CDR3 reads TGTGCCAGCTCACTTTATCGGGACACCTTGAGCTCTGGAAACACCATATATTTT.

This clonotype has more than one count but fewer than ten. This rearrangement joins TRBV11-2 to TRBJ2-5, with D perhaps given as TRBD1 or TRBD2 (5 bases each). The CDR3 covers 13 residues. Germline CDR1 reads SGHAT; CDR2 reads FQNNGV. V lost 5 bases and J 5 bases, leaving 12 bases between the germline ends. The CDR3 DNA follows: TGTGCCAGCAGCCGGGACCTTAGGGAGACCCAGTACTTC. Its protein is CASSRDLRETQYF.

The J gene is TRBJ2-1, the V gene TRBV3-1, with 7 bases identical to TRBD2. The V segment lost 0 bases and the J segment 7 bases; nucleotides outside the gene matches: 6. Germline loops: CDR1 LGHDT, CDR2 YNNKEL (reference sequence). The CDR3 totals 15 residues. The CDR3, as DNA: TGTGCCAGCAGCCAAGAATATCGGGGGGATAATGAGCAGTTCTTC. Its protein is CASSQEYRGDNEQFF.

This clonotype came up many times. The genes are TRBV3-1 and TRBJ2-7; 12 nucleotides match TRBD1. The CDR3 is 15 residues long. Germline assignment: CDR1 LGHDT and CDR2 YNNKEL (reference sequence). With V trimmed by 2 bases and J by 5 bases, 4 bases remained unmatched. Here the CDR3 reads CASSQTGTGGNEQYF. CDR3 DNA sequence: TGTGCCAGCAGCCAAACCGGGACAGGGGGCAACGAGCAGTACTTC.

This clonotype was picked up a small number of times. The rearrangement joins TRBV19 to TRBJ1-1; weak D call: TRBD1 (6 bases). Germline CDR1 is LNHDA and CDR2 is SQIVND (reference sequence). Trimming removed 5 bases from V and 8 bases from J, with 18 bases in between. The CDR3 spans 14 residues. The CDR3 bases are TGTGCCAGTAGTGTCCTGGGACAACCGATCGAAGCTTTCTTT. Its protein is CASSVLGQPIEAFF. The whole variable domain, filled in from reference TRBV19 and TRBJ1-1, reads DGGITQSPKYLFRKEGQNVTLSCEQNLNHDAMYWYRQDPGQGLRLIYYSQIVNDFQKGDIAEGYSVSREKKESFPLTVTSAQKNPTAFYLCASSVLGQPIEAFFGQGTRLTVV.

The rearrangement uses TRBV20-1 and TRBJ2-7; 9 bases fit TRBD2. The CDR3 spans 15 residues. Losses at the gene ends were 0 bases for V and 2 bases for J; bases not matched to a gene: 5. Per germline, CDR1 DFQATT and CDR2 SNEGSKA (reference sequence). CDR3 sequence (DNA): TGCAGTGCTAGAGATCCGACTAGCGGCACCTACGAGCAGTACTTC. It is translated as CSARDPTSGTYEQYF.

The chain has TRBV10-3 and TRBJ2-5, with TRBD2 as a possible D gene (6 bases). Germline V gives CDR1 ENHRY, CDR2 SYGVKD. Trimming took off 10 bases at V and 3 bases at J, with 9 bases between the two ends. The CDR3 is made up of 11 amino acids. The CDR3 region is CATSGEETQYF. CDR3 sequence (DNA): TGTGCCACCTCGGGAGAAGAGACCCAGTACTTC.

This clonotype was recorded a few times. J is TRBJ2-1 and V is TRBV12-3 or TRBV12-4; D is ambiguous. The length of the CDR3 is 12 residues. V lost 5 bases to trimming and J lost 9 bases, with 11 bases between them. CDR3 protein: CASSLRPSEQFF. Here the CDR3 DNA reads TGTGCCAGCAGTCTACGACCGAGTGAGCAGTTCTTC.

To note about this clonotype: It may be a read error: a sequence one base away is much more abundant. Because it lacks the conserved phenylalanine or tryptophan at the end, this CDR3 is likely a read error. V gene TRBV30 combines with J gene TRBJ2-3, with D maybe TRBD1 (6 bases). From germline, CDR1 is GTSNPN and CDR2 SVGIG (reference sequence). Trimming took 0 bases from V and 2 from J, leaving 15 bases between them. The CDR3 covers 16 residues. For the CDR3, the DNA is TGTGCCTGGAGTGTGGGGACAAGAATTAACACAGATACGCAGTATTCT. Translation: CAWSVGTRINTDTQYS.

This clonotype was seen repeatedly, ten times or more. The V gene is TRBV11-2, the J gene TRBJ1-2; 7 nucleotides match TRBD1. The V gene's germline CDR1 is SGHAT and CDR2 FQNNGV. CDR3 size: 15 residues. Trimming took 2 bases from V and 0 from J; bases not matched to a gene: 3. The DNA for the CDR3 is TGTGCCAGCAGCTTAAGGGGGCGGGCTAACTATGGCTACACCTTC. Amino acid sequence: CASSLRGRANYGYTF.

This clonotype has more than one count but fewer than ten. J is TRBJ1-1 and V is TRBV20-1; the match to TRBD1 covers 7 bases. This CDR3 region has 13 residues. V lost 6 bases and J lost 3; bases outside the gene matches: 7. Germline V gene sequence: CDR1 DFQATT, CDR2 SNEGSKA (reference sequence). CDR3 loop: CSASTGMDTEAFF. The DNA of the CDR3 is TGCAGTGCGTCGACAGGGATGGACACTGAAGCTTTCTTT.

In this sample, this clonotype turned up many times. The chain uses TRBV11-2 and TRBJ2-1; TRBD1 or TRBD2 may be the D gene (5 bases each). The ends were cut back, 0 bases at V and 12 bases at J, with 12 bases in the middle. From germline, CDR1 is SGHAT and CDR2 FQNNGV. The CDR3 is 13 residues long. The CDR3 bases are TGTGCCAGCAGCTTAGATCTCGAGGGGAGGCAGTTCTTC. It codes for CASSLDLEGRQFF.

This chain joins TRBV19 and TRBJ2-5; weak D call: TRBD1 (6 bases). This CDR3 is built from 13 residues. Germline CDR1 and CDR2: LNHDA and SQIVND (reference sequence). V was clipped by 5 bases and J by 4 bases, with 11 bases between them. CDR3: CASSPDSSETQYF. The CDR3 coding sequence is TGTGCCAGTAGTCCGGACAGCTCAGAGACCCAGTACTTC.

As for this clonotype: This may arise from a read error, as a much more abundant clone is one base away. The rearrangement joins TRBV3-1 to TRBJ1-1; no reliable D call. There are 13 residues in the CDR3. Germline assignment: CDR1 LGHDT and CDR2 YNNKEL (reference sequence). V lost 0 bases, J lost 7 bases, and 9 bases lay in between. The CDR3 DNA reads TGTGCCAGCAGCCAAGACGGGAGAAATGAAGCTTTCTTT. Translation gives CASSQDGRNEAFF.

In this sample, this clonotype turned up many times. The chain links TRBV24-1 to TRBJ1-5; D is perhaps TRBD1 (5 bases). Germline-derived CDR1 and CDR2 are KGHDR and SFDVKD. V dropped 4 bases and J dropped 2 bases, with 8 bases sitting between them. The CDR3 is made up of 14 amino acids. Here the CDR3 reads CATSDPGGNQPQHF. In nucleotides, the CDR3 is TGTGCCACCAGTGACCCGGGGGGCAATCAGCCCCAGCATTTT.

This chain uses TRBV12-3 or TRBV12-4 with TRBJ2-7; no definite D call. This CDR3 is 12 amino acids long. Trimming shortened V by 0 bases and J by 7 bases, and 7 bases separated the two germline ends. CDR3 sequence reads: CASSLALIEQYF. The CDR3 bases are TGTGCCAGCAGTTTAGCGCTGATAGAGCAGTACTTC.

This clonotype was seen at least ten times. The chain recombines TRBV11-3 with TRBJ1-4, with D possibly being TRBD1 (5 bases). V lost 4 bases and J 3 bases, leaving 15 bases between the germline ends. CDR3 length: 16 residues. CDR1 is SGHNT and CDR2 is YENEEA in the germline V gene. This chain's CDR3 is CASSSGLGAPNEKLFF. The CDR3 DNA is TGTGCCAGCAGCTCCGGCCTCGGGGCCCCTAATGAAAAACTGTTTTTT. The whole variable domain, filled in from reference TRBV11-3 and TRBJ1-4, reads EAGVVQSPRYKIIEKKQPVAFWCNPISGHNTLYWYLQNLGQGPELLIRYENEEAVDDSQLPKDRFSAERLKGVDSTLKIQPAELGDSAVYLCASSSGLGAPNEKLFFGSGTQLSVL.

In its sample, this clonotype was seen many times. This chain connects TRBV5-1 to TRBJ2-2; 7 bases align to TRBD1. Per the germline V gene, CDR1 is SGHRS and CDR2 is YFSETQ. V lost 4 bases and J lost 2; bases outside the gene matches: 5. The CDR3 sequence is 15 residues long. CDR3 amino acids: CASSPNRGNTGELFF. CDR3 DNA: TGCGCCAGCAGCCCGAACAGGGGAAACACCGGGGAGCTGTTTTTT.

This clonotype has at least ten counts. This rearrangement joins TRBV5-8 to TRBJ2-1, with 9 bases fitting TRBD2. This CDR3 contains 15 residues. Germline V CDR1 and CDR2: SGHTS, YDEGEE. After removal of 4 bases from V and 6 bases from J, the junction contained 8 bases not matched to a gene. CDR3 region: CASSPGVAGANEQFF. The CDR3 DNA follows: TGTGCCAGCAGCCCCGGGGTAGCGGGAGCCAATGAGCAGTTCTTC.

This clonotype was detected only a few times. V gene TRBV18 combines with J gene TRBJ2-2; TRBD2 matches at 7 bases. The CDR3 is 17 residues long. The J segment lost 4 bases and the V segment lost 4 bases, leaving 12 bases of the junction unmatched. Germline assignment: CDR1 KGHSH and CDR2 LQKENI. The CDR3 is CASSLLTWREFTGELFF. The CDR3 DNA reads TGTGCCAGCTCACTGCTGACTTGGCGGGAGTTCACCGGGGAGCTGTTTTTT. Drawing the rest from reference TRBV18 and TRBJ2-2, the complete variable domain is NAGVMQNPRHLVRRRGQEARLRCSPMKGHSHVYWYRQLPEEGLKFMVYLQKENIIDESGMPKERFSAEFPKEGPSILRIQQVVRGDSAAYFCASSLLTWREFTGELFFGEGSRLTVL.

This rearrangement joins TRBV5-1 to TRBJ2-1; 9 nucleotides align to TRBD2. Trimming cost V 4 bases and J 7 bases; bases outside gene matches: 9. The germline V gene encodes CDR1 SGHRS and CDR2 YFSETQ. This CDR3 is built from 15 residues. This CDR3 is CASSRRVAGVNEQFF. CDR3 nucleotides: TGCGCCAGCAGCCGACGGGTAGCGGGAGTGAATGAGCAGTTCTTC.

This clonotype was observed at least ten times. As DNA, the CDR3 is TGTGCCAGCAGGGAAACAGGGACTCGCAATCAGCCCCAGCATTTT. Amino acids: CASRETGTRNQPQHF. This sequence joins TRBV2 and TRBJ1-5; perhaps TRBD1 as D (6 bases). The CDR3 spans 15 residues. Germline CDR1 is SNHLY and CDR2 is FYNNEI. Trimming took off 6 bases at V and 2 bases at J, with 14 bases between the two ends. Filled out from reference TRBV2 and TRBJ1-5, the complete variable domain reads EPEVTQTPSHQVTQMGQEVILRCVPISNHLYFYWYRQILGQKVEFLVSFYNNEISEKSEIFDDQFSVERPDGSNFTLKIRSTKLEDSAMYFCASRETGTRNQPQHFGDGTRLSIL.

This clonotype has only a few counts. This may arise from a read error, as a much more abundant clone is one base away. The chain uses TRBV30 and TRBJ2-1; D uncertain. CDR3 length: 11 amino acids. The germline CDR1 and CDR2 sequences are GTSNPN and SVGIG (reference sequence). CDR3 sequence: CAWSKYNEQLF. The CDR3, as DNA: TGTGCCTGGAGTAAGTACAATGAGCAGCTCTTC.